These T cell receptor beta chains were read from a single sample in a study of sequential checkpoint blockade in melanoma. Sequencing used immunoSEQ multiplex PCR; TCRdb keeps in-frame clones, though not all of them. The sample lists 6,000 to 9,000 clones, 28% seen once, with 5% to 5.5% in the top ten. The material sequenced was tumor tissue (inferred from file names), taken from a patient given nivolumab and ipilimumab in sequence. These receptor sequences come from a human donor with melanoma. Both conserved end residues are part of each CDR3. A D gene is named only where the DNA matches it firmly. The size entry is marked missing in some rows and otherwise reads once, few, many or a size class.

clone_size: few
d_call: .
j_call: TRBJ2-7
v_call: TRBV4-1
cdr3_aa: CASSQDLGSYEQYF
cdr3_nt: TGCGCCAGCAGCCAAGATCTTGGGTCCTACGAGCAGTACTTC

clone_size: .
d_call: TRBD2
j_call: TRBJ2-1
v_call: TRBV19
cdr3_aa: CASSTPGLAGVGEQFF
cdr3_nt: TGTGCCAGTAGTACACCGGGACTAGCGGGAGTGGGTGAGCAGTTCTTC

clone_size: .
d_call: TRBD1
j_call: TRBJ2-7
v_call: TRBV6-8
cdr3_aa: CASSIAGTGGAYEQYF
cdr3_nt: TGTGCCAGCAGTATTGCCGGGACAGGGGGCGCGTACGAGCAGTACTTC

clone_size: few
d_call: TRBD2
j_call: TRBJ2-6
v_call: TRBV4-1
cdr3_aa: CASSQEGGGGAGANVLTF
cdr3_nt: TGCGCCAGCAGCCAAGAAGGTGGCGGGGGGGCTGGGGCCAACGTCCTGACTTTC

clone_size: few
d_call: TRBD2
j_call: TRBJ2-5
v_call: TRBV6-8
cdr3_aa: CAIRGDHQETQYF
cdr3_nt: TGTGCCATCCGGGGGGACCACCAAGAGACCCAGTACTTC

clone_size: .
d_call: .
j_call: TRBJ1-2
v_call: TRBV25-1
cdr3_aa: CASSGHLSGYGYTF
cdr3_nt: TGTGCCAGCAGTGGACACCTCTCGGGCTATGGCTACACCTTC

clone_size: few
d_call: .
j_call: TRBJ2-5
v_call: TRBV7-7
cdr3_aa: CASSPGRPPETQYF
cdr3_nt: TGTGCTAGCAGCCCGGGGCGGCCCCCAGAGACCCAGTACTTC

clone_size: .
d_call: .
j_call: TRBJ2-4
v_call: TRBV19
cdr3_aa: CASRKQGDIQYF
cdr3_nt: TGTGCCAGTAGGAAACAAGGAGACATTCAGTACTTC

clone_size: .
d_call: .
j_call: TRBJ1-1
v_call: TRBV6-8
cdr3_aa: CASTETGNTEAFF
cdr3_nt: TGTGCCAGCACCGAGACAGGGAACACTGAAGCTTTCTTT

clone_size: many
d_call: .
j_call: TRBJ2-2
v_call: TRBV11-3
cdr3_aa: CASSNPWNTGELFF
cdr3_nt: TGTGCCAGCTCTAACCCTTGGAACACCGGGGAGCTGTTTTTT

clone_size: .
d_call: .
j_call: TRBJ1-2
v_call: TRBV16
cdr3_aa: CASSQSNQLLSNYGYTF
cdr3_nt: TGTGCCAGCAGCCAATCGAATCAATTATTGTCGAACTATGGCTACACCTTC

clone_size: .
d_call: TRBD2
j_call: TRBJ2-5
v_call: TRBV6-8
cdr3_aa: CASSTGTSVKGETQYF
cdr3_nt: TGTGCCAGCAGCACCGGGACTAGCGTAAAAGGGGAGACCCAGTACTTC

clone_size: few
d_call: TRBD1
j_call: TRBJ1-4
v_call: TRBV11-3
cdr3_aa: CASSSGTGDEKLFF
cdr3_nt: TGTGCCAGCAGCTCCGGGACAGGTGATGAAAAACTGTTTTTT

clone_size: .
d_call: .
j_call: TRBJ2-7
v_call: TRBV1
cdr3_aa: CASSQAGQGALYEQYF
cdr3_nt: TGCGCCAGCAGCCAAGCCGGACAGGGGGCTCTTTACGAGCAGTACTTC

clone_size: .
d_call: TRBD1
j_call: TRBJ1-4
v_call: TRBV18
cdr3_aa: CASSPRGQGGEKLFF
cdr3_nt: TGTGCCAGCTCACCACGCGGACAGGGCGGTGAAAAACTGTTTTTT

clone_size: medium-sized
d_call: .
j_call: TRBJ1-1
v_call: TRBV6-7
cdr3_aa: CASSYDAEAFF
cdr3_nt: TGTGCCAGCAGTTACGACGCTGAAGCTTTCTTT

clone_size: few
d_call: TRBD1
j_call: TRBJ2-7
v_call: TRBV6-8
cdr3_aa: CASSYSGTGGYEQYF
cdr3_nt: TGTGCCAGCAGTTACTCCGGGACAGGGGGCTACGAGCAGTACTTC

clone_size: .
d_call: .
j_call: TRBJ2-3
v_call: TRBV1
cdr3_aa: CASSQEQAGDTQYF
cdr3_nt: TGCGCCAGCAGCCAAGAACAGGCAGGGGATACGCAGTATTTT

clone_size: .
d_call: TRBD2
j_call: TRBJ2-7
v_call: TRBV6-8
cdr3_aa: CASSLHREGTEQYF
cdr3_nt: TGTGCCAGCAGTCTTCACCGGGAGGGCACCGAGCAGTACTTC

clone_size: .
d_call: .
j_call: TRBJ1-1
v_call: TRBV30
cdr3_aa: CASTREHPNTEAFF
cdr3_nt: TGTGCCTCAACCCGGGAGCACCCCAACACTGAAGCTTTCTTT

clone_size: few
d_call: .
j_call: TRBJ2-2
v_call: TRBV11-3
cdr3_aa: CASSLSGTPGGELFF
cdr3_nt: TGTGCCAGCAGCTTAAGTGGAACTCCGGGCGGGGAGCTGTTTTTT

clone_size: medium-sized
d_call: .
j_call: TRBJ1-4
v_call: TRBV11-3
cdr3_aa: CASSLSKQNNEKLFF
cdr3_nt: TGTGCCAGCAGCTTATCTAAACAGAATAATGAAAAACTGTTTTTT

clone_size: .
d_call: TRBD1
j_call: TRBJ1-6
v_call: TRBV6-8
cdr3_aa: CASSQTGDGSPLHF
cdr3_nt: TGTGCCAGCAGCCAAACAGGGGACGGTTCACCCCTCCACTTT

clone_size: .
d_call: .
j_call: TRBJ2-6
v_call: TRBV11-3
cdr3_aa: CASSRSPDSGANVLTF
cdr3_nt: TGTGCCAGCAGCAGGTCCCCGGACTCTGGGGCCAACGTCCTGACTTTC

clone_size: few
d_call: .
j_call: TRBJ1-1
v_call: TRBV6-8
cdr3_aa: CASSYDRNTEAFF
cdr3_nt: TGTGCCAGCAGTTACGACAGGAACACTGAAGCTTTCTTT

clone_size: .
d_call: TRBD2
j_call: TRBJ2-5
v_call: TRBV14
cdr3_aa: CASSQVQAGGWRETQYF
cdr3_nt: TGTGCCAGCAGCCAAGTGCAAGCGGGAGGTTGGCGTGAGACCCAGTACTTC

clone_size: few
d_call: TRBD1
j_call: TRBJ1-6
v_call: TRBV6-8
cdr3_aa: CASSETTGQLNSPLHF
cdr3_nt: TGTGCCAGCAGTGAGACCACGGGACAGCTAAATTCACCCCTCCACTTT

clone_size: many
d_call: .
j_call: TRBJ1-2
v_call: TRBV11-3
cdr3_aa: CASTRETPRQNYGYTF
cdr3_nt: TGTGCCAGCACCAGAGAGACACCCCGACAGAACTATGGCTACACCTTC

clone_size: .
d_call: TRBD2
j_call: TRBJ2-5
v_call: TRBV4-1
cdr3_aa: CASSQELSSGAMYF
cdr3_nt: TGCGCCAGCAGCCAAGAATTGTCTAGCGGGGCGATGTACTTC

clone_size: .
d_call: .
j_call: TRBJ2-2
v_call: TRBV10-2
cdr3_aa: CASSLGTGELFF
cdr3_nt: TGCGCCAGCAGTCTGGGAACCGGGGAGCTGTTTTTT

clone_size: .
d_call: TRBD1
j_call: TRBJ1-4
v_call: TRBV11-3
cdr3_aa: CASSLGTGTSANEKLFF
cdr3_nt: TGTGCCAGCAGCTTAGGGACAGGGACGTCGGCTAATGAAAAACTGTTTTTT